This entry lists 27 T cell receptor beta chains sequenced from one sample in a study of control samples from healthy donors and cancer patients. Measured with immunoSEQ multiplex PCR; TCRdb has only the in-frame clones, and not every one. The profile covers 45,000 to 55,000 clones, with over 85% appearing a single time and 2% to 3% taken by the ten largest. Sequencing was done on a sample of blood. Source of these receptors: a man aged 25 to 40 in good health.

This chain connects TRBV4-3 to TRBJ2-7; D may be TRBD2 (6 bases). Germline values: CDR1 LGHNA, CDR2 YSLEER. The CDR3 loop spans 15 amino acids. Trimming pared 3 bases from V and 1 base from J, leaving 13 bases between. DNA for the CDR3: TGCGCCAGCAGCCAGACTAGTGAGGCGTCCTACGAGCAGTACTTC. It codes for CASSQTSEASYEQYF.

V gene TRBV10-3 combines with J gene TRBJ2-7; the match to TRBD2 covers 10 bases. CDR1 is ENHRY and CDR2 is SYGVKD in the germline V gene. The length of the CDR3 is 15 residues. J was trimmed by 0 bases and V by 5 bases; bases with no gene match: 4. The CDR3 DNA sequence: TGTGCCATCAGTCCTAGCGGGAGTACCTCCTACGAGCAGTACTTC. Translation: CAISPSGSTSYEQYF.

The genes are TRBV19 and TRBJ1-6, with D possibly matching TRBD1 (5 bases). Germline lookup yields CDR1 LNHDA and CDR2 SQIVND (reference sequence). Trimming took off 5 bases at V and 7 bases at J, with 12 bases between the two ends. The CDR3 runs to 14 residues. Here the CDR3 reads CASSSGTFNSPLHF. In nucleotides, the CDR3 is TGTGCCAGTAGTTCTGGGACTTTCAATTCACCCCTCCACTTT.

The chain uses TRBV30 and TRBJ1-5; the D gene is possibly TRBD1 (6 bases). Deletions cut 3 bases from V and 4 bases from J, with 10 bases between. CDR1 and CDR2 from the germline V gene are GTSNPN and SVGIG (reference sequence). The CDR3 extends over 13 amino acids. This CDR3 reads CAWRRGLNQPQHF. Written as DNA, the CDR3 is TGTGCCTGGAGGCGGGGGCTAAATCAGCCCCAGCATTTT.

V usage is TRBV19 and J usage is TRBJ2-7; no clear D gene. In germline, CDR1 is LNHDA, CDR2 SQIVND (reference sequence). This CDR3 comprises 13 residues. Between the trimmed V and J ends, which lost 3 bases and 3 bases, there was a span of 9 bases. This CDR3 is CASSMGNYYEQYF. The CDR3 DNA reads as TGTGCCAGTAGTATGGGAAATTACTACGAGCAGTACTTC.

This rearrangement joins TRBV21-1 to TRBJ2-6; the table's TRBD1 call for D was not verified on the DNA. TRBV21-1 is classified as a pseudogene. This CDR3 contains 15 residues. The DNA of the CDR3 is TGTGCCAGCAGCGACAGGGACAGGGGATCAAACGTCCTGACTTTC. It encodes CASSDRDRGSNVLTF.

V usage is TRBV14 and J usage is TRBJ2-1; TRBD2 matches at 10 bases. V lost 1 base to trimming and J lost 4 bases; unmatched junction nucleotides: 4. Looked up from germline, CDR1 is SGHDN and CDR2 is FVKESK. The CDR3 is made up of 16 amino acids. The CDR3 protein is CASSQVAGGQYNEQFF. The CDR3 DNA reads TGTGCCAGCAGCCAAGTAGCGGGAGGACAGTACAATGAGCAGTTCTTC.

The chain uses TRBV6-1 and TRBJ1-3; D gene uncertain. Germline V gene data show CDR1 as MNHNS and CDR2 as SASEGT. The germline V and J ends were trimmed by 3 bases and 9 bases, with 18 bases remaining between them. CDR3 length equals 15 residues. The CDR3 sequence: CASSETVVSSGTIYF. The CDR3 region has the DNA TGTGCCAGCAGTGAGACGGTCGTCTCTTCGGGCACCATATATTTT.

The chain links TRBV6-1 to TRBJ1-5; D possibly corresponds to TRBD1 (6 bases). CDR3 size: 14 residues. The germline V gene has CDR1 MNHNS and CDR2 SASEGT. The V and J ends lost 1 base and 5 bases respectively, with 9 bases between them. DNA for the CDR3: TGTGCCAGCAGTGAAGGAGGGGGGGATCAGCCCCAGCATTTT. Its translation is CASSEGGGDQPQHF.

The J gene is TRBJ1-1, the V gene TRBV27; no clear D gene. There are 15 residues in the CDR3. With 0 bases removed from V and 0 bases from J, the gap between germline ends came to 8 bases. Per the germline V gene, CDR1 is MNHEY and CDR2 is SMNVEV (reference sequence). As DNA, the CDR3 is TGTGCCAGCAGTTTATCTGAGACCATGAACACTGAAGCTTTCTTT. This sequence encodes CASSLSETMNTEAFF.

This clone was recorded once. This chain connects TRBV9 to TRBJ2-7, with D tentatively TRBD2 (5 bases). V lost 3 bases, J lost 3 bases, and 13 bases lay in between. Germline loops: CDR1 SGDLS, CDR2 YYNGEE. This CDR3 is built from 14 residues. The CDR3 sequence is CASSGTEGGYEQYF. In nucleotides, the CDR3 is TGTGCCAGCAGCGGTACAGAGGGTGGCTACGAGCAGTACTTC.

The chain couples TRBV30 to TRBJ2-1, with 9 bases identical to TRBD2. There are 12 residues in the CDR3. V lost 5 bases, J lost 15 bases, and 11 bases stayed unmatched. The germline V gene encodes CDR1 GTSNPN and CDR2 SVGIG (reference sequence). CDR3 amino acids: CAWGPLAGGRFF. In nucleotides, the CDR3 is TGTGCCTGGGGCCCCCTGGCGGGAGGGAGGTTCTTC.

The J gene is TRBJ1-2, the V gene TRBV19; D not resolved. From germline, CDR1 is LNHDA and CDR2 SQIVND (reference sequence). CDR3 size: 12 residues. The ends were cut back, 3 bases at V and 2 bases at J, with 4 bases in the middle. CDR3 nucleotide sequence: TGTGCCAGTAGTATTAAAAACTATGGCTACACCTTC. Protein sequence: CASSIKNYGYTF.

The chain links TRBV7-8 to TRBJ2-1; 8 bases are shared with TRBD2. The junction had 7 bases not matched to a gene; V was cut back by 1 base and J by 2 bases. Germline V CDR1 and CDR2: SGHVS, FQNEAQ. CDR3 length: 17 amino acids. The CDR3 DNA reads TGTGCCAGCAGCTTAGTCAGACTAGCGAATACCTACAATGAGCAGTTCTTC. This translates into CASSLVRLANTYNEQFF.

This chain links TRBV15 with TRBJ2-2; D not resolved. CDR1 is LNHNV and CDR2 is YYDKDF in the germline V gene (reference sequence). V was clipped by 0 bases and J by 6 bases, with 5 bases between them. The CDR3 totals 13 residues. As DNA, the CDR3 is TGTGCCACCAGCAGAGATGTCGCCGGGGAGCTGTTTTTT. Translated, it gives CATSRDVAGELFF.

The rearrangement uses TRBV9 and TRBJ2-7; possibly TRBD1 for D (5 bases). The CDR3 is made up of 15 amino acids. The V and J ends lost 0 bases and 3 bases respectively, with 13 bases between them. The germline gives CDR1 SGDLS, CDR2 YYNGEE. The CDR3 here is CASSVDVGPGYEQYF. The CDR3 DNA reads TGTGCCAGCAGCGTAGATGTGGGGCCCGGCTACGAGCAGTACTTC. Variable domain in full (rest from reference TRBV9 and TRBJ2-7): DSGVTQTPKHLITATGQRVTLRCSPRSGDLSVYWYQQSLDQGLQFLIQYYNGEERAKGNILERFSAQQFPDLHSELNLSSLELGDSALYFCASSVDVGPGYEQYFGPGTRLTVT.

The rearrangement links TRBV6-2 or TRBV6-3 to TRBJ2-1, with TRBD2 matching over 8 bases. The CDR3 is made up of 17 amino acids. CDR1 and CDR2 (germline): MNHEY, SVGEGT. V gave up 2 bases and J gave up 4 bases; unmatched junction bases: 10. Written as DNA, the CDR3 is TGTGCCAGCAGTTACACGGGAGGGCCTGGCCTATACAATGAGCAGTTCTTC. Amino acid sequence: CASSYTGGPGLYNEQFF.

The CDR3 protein is CASSFYREGEAFF. CDR3 bases: TGCGCCAGCAGCTTCTACCGGGAAGGTGAAGCTTTCTTT. V usage is TRBV5-1 and J usage is TRBJ1-1; no clear D gene. V dropped 2 bases and J dropped 7 bases, with 12 bases sitting between them. The CDR3 extends over 13 amino acids. The V gene's germline CDR1 is SGHRS and CDR2 YFSETQ.

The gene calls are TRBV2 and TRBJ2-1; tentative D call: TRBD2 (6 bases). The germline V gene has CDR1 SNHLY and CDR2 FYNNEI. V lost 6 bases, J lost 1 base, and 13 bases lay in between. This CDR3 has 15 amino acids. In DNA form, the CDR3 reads TGTGCCAGCAGGGAACTAGCCCCGTCCTACAATGAGCAGTTCTTC. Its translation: CASRELAPSYNEQFF.

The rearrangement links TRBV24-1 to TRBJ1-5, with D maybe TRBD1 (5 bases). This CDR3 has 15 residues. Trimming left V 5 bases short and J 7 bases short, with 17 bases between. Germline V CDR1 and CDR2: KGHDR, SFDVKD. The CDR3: CATSGPGRLMQPQHF. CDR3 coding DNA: TGTGCCACCAGTGGCCCGGGACGGCTGATGCAGCCCCAGCATTTT.

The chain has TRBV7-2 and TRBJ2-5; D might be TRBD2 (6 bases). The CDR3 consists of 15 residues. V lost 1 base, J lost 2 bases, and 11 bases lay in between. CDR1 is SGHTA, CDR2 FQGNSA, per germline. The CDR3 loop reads CASSLVGSEQETQYF. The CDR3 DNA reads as TGTGCCAGCAGCTTAGTCGGGAGTGAACAAGAGACCCAGTACTTC.

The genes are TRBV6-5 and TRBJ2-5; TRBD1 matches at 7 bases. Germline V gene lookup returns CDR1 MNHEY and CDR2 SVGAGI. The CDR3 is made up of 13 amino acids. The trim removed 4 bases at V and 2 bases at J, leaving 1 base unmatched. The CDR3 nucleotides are TGTGCCAGCAGTTGGACAGGTCAAGAGACCCAGTACTTC. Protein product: CASSWTGQETQYF.

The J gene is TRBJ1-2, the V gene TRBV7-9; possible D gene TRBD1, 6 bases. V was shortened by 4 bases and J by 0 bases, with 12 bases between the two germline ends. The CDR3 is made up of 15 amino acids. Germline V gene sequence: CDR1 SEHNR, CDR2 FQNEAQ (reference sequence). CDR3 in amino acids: CASSSKTGANYGYTF. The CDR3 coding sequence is TGTGCCAGCAGCTCGAAGACAGGAGCTAACTATGGCTACACCTTC. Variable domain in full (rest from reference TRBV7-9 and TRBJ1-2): DTGVSQNPRHKITKRGQNVTFRCDPISEHNRLYWYRQTLGQGPEFLTYFQNEAQLEKSRLLSDRFSAERPKGSFSTLEIQRTEQGDSAMYLCASSSKTGANYGYTFGSGTRLTVV.

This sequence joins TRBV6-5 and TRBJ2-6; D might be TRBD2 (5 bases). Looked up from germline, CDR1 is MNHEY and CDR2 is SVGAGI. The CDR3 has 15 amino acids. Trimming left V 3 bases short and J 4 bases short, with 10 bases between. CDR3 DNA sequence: TGTGCCAGCAGTTATCGGGGTGACGGGGCCAACGTCCTGACTTTC. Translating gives CASSYRGDGANVLTF.

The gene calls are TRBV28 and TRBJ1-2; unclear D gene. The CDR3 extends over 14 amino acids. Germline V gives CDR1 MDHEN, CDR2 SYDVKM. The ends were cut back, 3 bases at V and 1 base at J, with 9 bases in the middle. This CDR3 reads CASSFSASNYGYTF. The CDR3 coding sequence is TGTGCCAGCAGTTTTTCAGCCAGTAACTATGGCTACACCTTC.

The CDR3 coding sequence is TGTGCCAGCAGTTACAGGGGGGGGGAAAAACTGTTTTTT. Translating gives CASSYRGGEKLFF. V and J are TRBV6-6 and TRBJ1-4; tentatively, D is TRBD1 (6 bases). V lost 2 bases to trimming and J lost 8 bases, with 9 bases between them. In germline, CDR1 is MNHNY, CDR2 SVGAGI (reference sequence). The CDR3 runs to 13 residues.

This chain's CDR3 is CASSQSFGHSGGEQFF. The CDR3 DNA reads as TGTGCCAGCAGCCAAAGTTTTGGGCATAGCGGAGGTGAGCAGTTCTTC. This chain connects TRBV3-1 (or the pseudogene TRBV3-2) to TRBJ2-1; D perhaps matches TRBD2 (6 bases). This CDR3 spans 16 amino acids. From germline, CDR1 is LGHDT and CDR2 YNNKEL (reference sequence). V was pared by 2 bases and J by 9 bases, with 20 bases between.